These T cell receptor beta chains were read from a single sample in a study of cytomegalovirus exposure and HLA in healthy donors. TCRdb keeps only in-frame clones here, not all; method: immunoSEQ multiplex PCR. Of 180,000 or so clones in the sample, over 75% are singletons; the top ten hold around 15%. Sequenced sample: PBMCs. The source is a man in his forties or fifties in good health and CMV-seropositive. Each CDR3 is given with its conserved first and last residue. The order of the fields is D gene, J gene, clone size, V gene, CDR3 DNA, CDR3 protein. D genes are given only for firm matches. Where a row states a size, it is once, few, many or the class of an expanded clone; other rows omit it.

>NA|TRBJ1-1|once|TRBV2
TGTGCCAGGTTAATGGGTCTTGGCCGGGACAACGGTATGAACACTGAAGCTTTCTTT
CARLMGLGRDNGMNTEAFF
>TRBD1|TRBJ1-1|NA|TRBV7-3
TGTGCCAGCAGCTTAACGCCGGACAGGGTGTTCGACACTGAAGCTTTCTTT
CASSLTPDRVFDTEAFF
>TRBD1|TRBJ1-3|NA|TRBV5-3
TGTGCCAGAAGCCTTACAGGGGCCCGGGGCTATAGAAACACCATATATTTT
CARSLTGARGYRNTIYF
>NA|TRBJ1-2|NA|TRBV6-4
TGTGCCAGCAGGGCAGGGGCGGGCTATGGCTACACCTTC
CASRAGAGYGYTF
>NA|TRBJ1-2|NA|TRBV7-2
TGTGCCAGCAGCTTAGCCGGCAGGGTAGATGGCTACACCTTC
CASSLAGRVDGYTF
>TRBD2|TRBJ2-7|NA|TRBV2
TGTGCCAGCAGTCCTCGACAAGCGGGAGGGTACGAGCAGTACTTC
CASSPRQAGGYEQYF
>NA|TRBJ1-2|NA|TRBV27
TGTGCCAGCAGTTCGGGGGGCTCCCTCTATGGCTACACCTTC
CASSSGGSLYGYTF
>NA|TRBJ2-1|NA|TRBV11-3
TGTGCCAGCAGTTCAGCGGCAGGGGCGGGCGGTGAGCAGTTCTTC
CASSSAAGAGGEQFF
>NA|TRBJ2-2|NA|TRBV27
TGTGCCAGCAGTTTAGTTGCGGGGGCCGGAAACGGGGAGCTGTTTTTT
CASSLVAGAGNGELFF
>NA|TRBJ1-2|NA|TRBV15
TGTGCCACCAGCAGAGTGAGGAGGGATGGCTACACCTTC
CATSRVRRDGYTF
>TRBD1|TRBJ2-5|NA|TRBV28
TGTGCCAGCAAAAAAACCGGGACAGGGCAAGGAACCCAGTACTTC
CASKKTGTGQGTQYF
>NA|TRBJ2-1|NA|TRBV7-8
TGTGCCAGCAGCTGGGGCAGCTACAATGAGCAGTTCTTC
CASSWGSYNEQFF
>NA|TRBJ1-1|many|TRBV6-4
TGTGCCAGCAGTGAGATAGTGAACACTGAAGCTTTCTTT
CASSEIVNTEAFF
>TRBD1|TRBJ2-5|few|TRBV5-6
TGTGCCAGCAGCCGGGACAGGGGGCTTCAGGAGACCCAGTACTTC
CASSRDRGLQETQYF
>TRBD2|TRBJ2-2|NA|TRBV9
TGTGCCAGCAGTTTTAGCGGGGGGGCCCCCGGGGAGCTGTTTTTT
CASSFSGGAPGELFF
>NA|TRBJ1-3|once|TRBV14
TGTGCCAGCAGCCAGACAGCTAACTCTGGAAACACCATATATTTT
CASSQTANSGNTIYF
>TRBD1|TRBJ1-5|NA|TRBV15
TGTGCCACCAGCAGGACAGGGATCAATCAGCCCCAGCATTTT
CATSRTGINQPQHF
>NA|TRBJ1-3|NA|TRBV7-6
TGTGCCAGCAGCAACGTAAGGGGCCGTGGAGGAAACACCATATATTTT
CASSNVRGRGGNTIYF
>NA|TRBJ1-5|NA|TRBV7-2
TGTGCCAGCAGCTTAGCAGGGGCTAGTCAGCCCCAGCATTTT
CASSLAGASQPQHF
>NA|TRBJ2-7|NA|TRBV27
TGTGCCAGCAGTTTCCCACCCTGCGGCGTGAGGTACGAGCAGTACTTC
CASSFPPCGVRYEQYF
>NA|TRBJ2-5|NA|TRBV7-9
TGTGCCAGCAGCTTTTCCAGTCAAGAGACCCAGTACTTC
CASSFSSQETQYF
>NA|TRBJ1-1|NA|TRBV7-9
TGTGCCAGCAACCTTAGGGCGGACATGAACACTGAAGCTTTCTTT
CASNLRADMNTEAFF
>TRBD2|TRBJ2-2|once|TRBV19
TGTGCCACCCCTAGCGGGAGCGCGAACACCGGGGAGCTGTTTTTT
CATPSGSANTGELFF
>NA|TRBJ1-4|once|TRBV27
TGTGCCAGCAGTTTGTCTGGGGGGGAAAAACTGTTTTTT
CASSLSGGEKLFF
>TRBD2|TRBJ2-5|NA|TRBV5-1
TGCGCCAGCAGCTTGGAGGGAGGGAGGGGCACGGAGACCCAGTACTTC
CASSLEGGRGTETQYF
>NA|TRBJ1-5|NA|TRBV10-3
TGTGCCATCAGTGATACAGGCGACGCTCAGCCCCAGCATTTT
CAISDTGDAQPQHF
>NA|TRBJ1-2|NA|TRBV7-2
TGTGCCAGCAGCACCGCGTTTGCTAACTATGGCTACACCTTC
CASSTAFANYGYTF
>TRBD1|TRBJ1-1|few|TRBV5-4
TGTGCCAGCAGCTTGAATACAGGGGGGGGAGCTTTCTTT
CASSLNTGGGAFF
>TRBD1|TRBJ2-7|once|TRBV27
TGTGCCAGCAGTTTATACCAGGGGGCCTACGAGCAGTACTTC
CASSLYQGAYEQYF
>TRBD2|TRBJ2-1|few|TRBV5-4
TGTGCCAGCAGCTTGGGGGGCGGGGGGGCCGTCAATGAGCAGTTCTTC
CASSLGGGGAVNEQFF
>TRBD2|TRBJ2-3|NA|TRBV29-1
TGCAGCGTTAAAGCGGGGGGCACAGATACGCAGTATTTT
CSVKAGGTDTQYF